This T cell receptor beta chain was sequenced for a study of regulatory and conventional T cells in RAG deficiency. Study observations and caveats: Omenn CD25-high CD127-low cells may be activated cells, not true Tregs. RAG-deficient patients showed markedly lower Shannon entropy and higher Simpson indices than control T-cell subsets.

Blood CD4+ CD25-low CD127-high conventional T cells supplied the genomic DNA template. Clones were sequenced by immunoSEQ multiplex PCR, and TCRdb holds only the in-frame ones, with some missing. The sample has 20,000 to 25,000 clones; 85% to 95% are singletons. A remark on this clone: What it recognizes is unknown.

The CDR3 totals 15 residues. The germline V gene encodes CDR1 SGHTA and CDR2 FQGTGA. With 0 bases removed from V and 4 bases from J, the gap between germline ends came to 9 bases. These same records also appear under a second study, on regulatory T cells. In that study: The PCR used 52 TRBV and 13 TRBJ primers. Patient repertoires had restricted TRB V-J pairs and skewed V and J usage, most in Tregs.

J is TRBJ2-2 and V is TRBV7-3; D unresolved. Sequencing was performed on CD4+ T cells sorted from blood. This clonotype was obtained from a human donor in good health. CDR3 amino acids: CASSLTAGPTGELFF. Written as DNA, the CDR3 is TGTGCCAGCAGCTTAACGGCAGGCCCCACCGGGGAGCTGTTTTTT.